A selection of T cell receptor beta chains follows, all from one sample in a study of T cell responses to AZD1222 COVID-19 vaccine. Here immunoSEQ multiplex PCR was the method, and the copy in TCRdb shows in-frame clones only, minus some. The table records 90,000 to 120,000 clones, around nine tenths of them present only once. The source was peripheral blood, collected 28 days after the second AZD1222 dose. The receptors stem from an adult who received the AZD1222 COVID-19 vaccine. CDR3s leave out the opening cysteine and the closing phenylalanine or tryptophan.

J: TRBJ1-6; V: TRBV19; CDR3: ASSLGQNNSPLH
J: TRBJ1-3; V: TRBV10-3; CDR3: AISGTGTGNTIY
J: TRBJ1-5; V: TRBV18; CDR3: ASSPRATYNQPQH
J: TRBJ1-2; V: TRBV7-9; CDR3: ASSLATSVGYT
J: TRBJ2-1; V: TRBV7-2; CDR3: ASSLALANNEQF
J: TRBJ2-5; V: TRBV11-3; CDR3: ASSSGLAGGRETQY
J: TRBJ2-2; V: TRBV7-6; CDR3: ASSFQRTSGELTGELF
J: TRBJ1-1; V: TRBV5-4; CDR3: ASSPLGVGTEAF
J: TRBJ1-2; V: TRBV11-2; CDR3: ASSPGTGTINYGYT
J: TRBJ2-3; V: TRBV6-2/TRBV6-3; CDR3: ASSRHRDNTDTQY
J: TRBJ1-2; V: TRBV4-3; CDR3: ASSQAPSGYGYT
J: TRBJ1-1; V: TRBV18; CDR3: ASSPDRGGTEAF
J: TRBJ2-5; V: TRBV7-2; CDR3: ASSFLVAGGRETQY
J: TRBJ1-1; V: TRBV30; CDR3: AWALGGPEAF
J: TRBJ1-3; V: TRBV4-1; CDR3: ASSAPGSGNTIY
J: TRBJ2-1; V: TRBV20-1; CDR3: SASGHNEQF
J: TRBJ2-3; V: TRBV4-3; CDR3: ASSQDRNTDTQY
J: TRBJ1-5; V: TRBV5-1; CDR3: ASSLEGYSNQPQH
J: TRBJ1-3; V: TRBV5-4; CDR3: ASSGDRAGNTIY
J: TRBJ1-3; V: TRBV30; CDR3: AWSVRGSLYSGNTIY
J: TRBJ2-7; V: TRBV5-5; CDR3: ASSFSGEEQY
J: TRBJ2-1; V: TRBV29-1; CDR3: SVTIWTELYNEQF
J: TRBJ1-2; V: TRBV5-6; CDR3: ASSPEAGNGYT
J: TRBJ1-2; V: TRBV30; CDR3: AWSVQGHYGYT
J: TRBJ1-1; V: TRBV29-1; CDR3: SVLRGTVRDTEAF
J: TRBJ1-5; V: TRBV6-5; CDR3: ASSYDGRSWQPQH
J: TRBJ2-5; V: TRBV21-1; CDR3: AGPWTPQETQY
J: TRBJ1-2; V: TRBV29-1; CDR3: SLRVTGYGYT
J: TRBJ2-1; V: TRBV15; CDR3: ATRQIAGGPHEQF
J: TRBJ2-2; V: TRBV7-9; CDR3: ASSSAGTGGHGELF
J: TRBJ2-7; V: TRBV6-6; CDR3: ASSPPPYRGREREQY
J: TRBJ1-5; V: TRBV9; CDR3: ASRRTDQPQH
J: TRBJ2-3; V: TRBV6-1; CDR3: ASSEGDTQY
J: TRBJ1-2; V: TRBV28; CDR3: ASSSYPGFQGVDGYT
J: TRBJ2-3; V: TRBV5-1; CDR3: ASMGVTDTQY
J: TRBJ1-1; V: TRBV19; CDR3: ASSGQGASEAF
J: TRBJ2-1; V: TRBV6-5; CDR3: ASRPYSGRSEQF
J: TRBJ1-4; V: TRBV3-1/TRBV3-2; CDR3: ASSQGATGDRGGEKLF
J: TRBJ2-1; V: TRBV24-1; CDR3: ATSDLGTGGYNEQF
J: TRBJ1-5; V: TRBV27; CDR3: ASREGYSNQPQH
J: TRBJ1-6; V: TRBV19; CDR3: ASSQGRVGSPLH
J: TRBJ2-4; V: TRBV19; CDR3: ASSQGYKNIQY
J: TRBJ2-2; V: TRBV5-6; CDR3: ASSLAPGELF
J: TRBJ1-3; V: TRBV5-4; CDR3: ASSLEGRKGASGNTIY
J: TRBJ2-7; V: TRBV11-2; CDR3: ASSRTSGPYEQY
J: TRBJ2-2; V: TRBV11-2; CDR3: ASSLMGTGELF
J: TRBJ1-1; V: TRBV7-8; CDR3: ASSPRYRGRTTEAF
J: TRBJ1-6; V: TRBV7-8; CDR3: ASSGDRGRSYNSPLH
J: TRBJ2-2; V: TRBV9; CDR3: ASSVGASGRPNTGELF
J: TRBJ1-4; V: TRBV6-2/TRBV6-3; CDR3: ASSPWVGAIEEKLF